Listed here is a single T cell receptor (beta chain). The antigen remains undetermined. The table came from immunoSEQ multiplex PCR; TCRdb's copy has only in-frame clones and leaves some out. The sample yields under 300,000 clones, 90% seen once. This record comes from a study of cytomegalovirus exposure and HLA in healthy donors. Study outcomes and limitations: High specificity and sensitivity for cytomegalovirus status were reported for the classifier. TCR clusters originating in the first cohort tended to co-occur in the approximately 120 validation repertoires, according to a later analysis. There were about 160 TCR beta chains listed as cytomegalovirus-associated. As confirmed in vitro, a few CMV-associated chains were specific for CMV antigens.

The V and J ends lost 5 bases and 0 bases respectively, with 8 bases between them. This CDR3 has 13 residues. Germline loops: CDR1 PRHDT, CDR2 FYEKMQ (reference sequence). The sequenced material came from PBMCs. This TCR came from a woman younger than 30 in good health and CMV-seronegative. V usage is TRBV13 and J usage is TRBJ2-7; the D is unclear. DNA for the CDR3: TGTGCCAGCAGCCTCATGGGCTCCTACGAGCAGTACGTC. Translated, it gives CASSLMGSYEQYV.